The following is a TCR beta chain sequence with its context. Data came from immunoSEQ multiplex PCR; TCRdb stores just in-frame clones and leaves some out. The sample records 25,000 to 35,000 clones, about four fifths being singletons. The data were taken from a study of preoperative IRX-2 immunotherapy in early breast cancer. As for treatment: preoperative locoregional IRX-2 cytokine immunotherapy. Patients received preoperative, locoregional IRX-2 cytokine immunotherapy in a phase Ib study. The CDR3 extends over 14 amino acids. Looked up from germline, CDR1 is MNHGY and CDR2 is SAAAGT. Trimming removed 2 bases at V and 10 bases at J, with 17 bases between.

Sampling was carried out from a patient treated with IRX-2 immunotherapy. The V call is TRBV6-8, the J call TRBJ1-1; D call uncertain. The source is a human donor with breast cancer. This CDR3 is CASSYGPPDSRAFF. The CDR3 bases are TGTGCCAGCAGTTACGGCCCGCCCGATTCGAGAGCTTTCTTT.